The clone carrying this T cell receptor (beta chain) showed up just a few times. Its antigen is not identified. Clones were read by immunoSEQ multiplex PCR, and TCRdb kept only the in-frame ones, dropping some. The sample includes about 66,000 clones, about 85% of them seen just once. This entry is derived from a study of OX40 agonist ivuxolimab in advanced cancers. Study information: Earlier anti-PD-1, anti-PD-L1 or anti-CTLA-4 therapy was permitted; roughly 40% had received some.

Broader study findings: Among some nonresponders, normalized T-cell clonal expansion was also low. CD4+ and CD8+ T cells in blood underwent clonal expansion by week 6 at 0.1 to 3.0 mg/kg.

At baseline, cycle 4 day 1, and cycle 7 day 1, blood was sampled. The germline V gene has CDR1 MNHEY and CDR2 SMNVEV (reference sequence). The CDR3 contains 13 residues. Trimming took 4 bases from V and 1 from J, leaving 7 bases between them. The TCR originated in an adult with an advanced solid tumor such as melanoma, head and neck, liver or kidney cancer. The sample here was CD4+ or CD8+ T cells sorted from blood, taken in a trial of the OX40 agonist ivuxolimab. The rearrangement uses TRBV27 and TRBJ1-2; D is unresolved. The CDR3 spells CASSSSNNYGYTF. CDR3 bases: TGTGCCAGCAGTTCTTCCAATAACTATGGCTACACCTTC.